Listed below are T cell receptor beta chains from one sample, sequenced in a study of CD8 T cells in Susac syndrome. TCRdb re-called the immunoSEQ multiplex PCR reads with MiXCR, one entry per CDR3 protein. The sample holds approximately 94,000 distinct CDR3 sequences; approximately 95% are singletons and the top ten take 0.25% to 0.35%. The material sequenced was CD8+ T cells from PBMCs. These receptors all come from a human donor with Susac syndrome. Both conserved end residues are part of each CDR3. D genes are given only for firm matches.

J,V,D,CDR3
TRBJ2-2,TRBV24-1,TRBD2,CATSDGGLTNTGELFF
TRBJ2-4,TRBV20-1,-,CSSLDRRTAKNIQYF
TRBJ1-1,TRBV9,-,CASRGVVMKPPEAFF
TRBJ1-1,TRBV5-6,TRBD1,CASSLFGQGGNTEAFF
TRBJ2-5,TRBV10-3,TRBD1,CAVAGTDGWAQYF
TRBJ2-3,TRBV2,TRBD2,CASSLGGLGDTQYF
TRBJ1-5,TRBV12-3/TRBV12-4,TRBD1,CASNRDRGIRQPQHF
TRBJ2-5,TRBV20-1,-,CSADWTGQRQETQYF
TRBJ2-5,TRBV12-3/TRBV12-4,-,CASSYRDQETQYF
TRBJ1-2,TRBV5-1,-,CASSPRQSGGYTF
TRBJ1-6,TRBV15,TRBD1,CATSRGTGDTNSPLHF
TRBJ1-2,TRBV20-1,TRBD1,CSARHRTGNGYTF
TRBJ2-1,TRBV6-2/TRBV6-3,-,CASSYVVDEQFF
TRBJ2-1,TRBV9,-,CASSATEGYNEQFF
TRBJ1-2,TRBV20-1,-,CSAPVGPPGGYTF
TRBJ1-2,TRBV3-1,-,CASSQETAYGYTF
TRBJ1-5,TRBV25-1,-,CARVRVGQPQHF
TRBJ2-7,TRBV5-6,TRBD1,CASSWGTATGYEQYF
TRBJ2-2,TRBV12-3/TRBV12-4,-,CASSLLTRAGELFF
TRBJ2-1,TRBV7-3,TRBD1,CASSLRGQGYNEQFF
TRBJ1-3,TRBV28,-,CASSSPGARNTIYF
TRBJ1-1,TRBV20-1,-,CNPGEAEAFF
TRBJ2-5,TRBV12-3/TRBV12-4,-,CASSFVGAETQYF
TRBJ2-7,TRBV28,-,CASSRHTDSYEQYF
TRBJ2-7,TRBV18,-,CASSPPIYQRYEQYF
TRBJ2-7,TRBV5-4,-,CAYKGALSYEQYF
TRBJ1-5,TRBV15,TRBD1,CATSTATGHSNQPQHF
TRBJ2-1,TRBV12-3/TRBV12-4,TRBD2,CASRKAGAIEQFF
TRBJ2-1,TRBV5-4,-,CASSHSQRTIGNEQFF
TRBJ2-7,TRBV7-9,TRBD1,CASSPEGQHEQYF
TRBJ2-3,TRBV6-4,-,CASSDGGVTDTQYF
TRBJ2-7,TRBV9,-,CASSVGRASEQYF
TRBJ2-7,TRBV27,-,CASSRGLYYEQYF
TRBJ2-3,TRBV9,-,CASSRYHPDTQYF
TRBJ2-7,TRBV9,TRBD2,CASSVSSGSFDVYEQYF
TRBJ1-1,TRBV23-1,TRBD1,CASSLPGTGVGTEAFF
TRBJ2-3,TRBV20-1,TRBD2,CSARGASGRTDTQYF
TRBJ1-1,TRBV18,-,CASSRRDTEAFF
TRBJ2-7,TRBV20-1,-,CSARWQDDEQYF
TRBJ1-5,TRBV6-5,-,CASSYSMLQPQHF
TRBJ1-1,TRBV29-1,-,CSVATAPVGTEAFF
TRBJ2-3,TRBV6-2/TRBV6-3,TRBD2,CASSYSLAGGPSVDTQYF
TRBJ1-4,TRBV29-1,TRBD1,CSVETTGRNEKLFF
TRBJ1-1,TRBV29-1,-,CSVASTEAFF
TRBJ2-4,TRBV5-4,-,CASSTGTLLAKNIQYF
TRBJ1-1,TRBV19,-,CASSIIGVNTEAFF
TRBJ2-7,TRBV2,-,CASSELGGDEQYF
TRBJ2-1,TRBV2,-,CASSGHALSEQFF
TRBJ2-7,TRBV5-1,TRBD1,CASGQVSSYEQYF
TRBJ2-1,TRBV12-3/TRBV12-4,-,CATLRGGRNAKTYNEQFF
TRBJ2-5,TRBV20-1,-,CSARASLTGLQETQYF
TRBJ1-1,TRBV29-1,-,CSGTDTNTEAFF
TRBJ2-7,TRBV9,-,CASSVGVGRTLYEQYF
TRBJ2-1,TRBV7-2,TRBD2,CASSYPGLAGKNEQFF
TRBJ2-1,TRBV29-1,-,CSAYYYNEQFF